One and the same sample provided the 14 T cell receptor beta chains below, sequenced in a study of T-cell reconstitution after alpha-beta-depleted transplantation in children. For TCRbeta, the library was prepared with unique molecular identifiers. TCRdb fed the PCR reads into MiXCR, producing one record per CDR3 protein. Of 500,000 to 650,000 distinct CDR3 sequences in the sample, 10% to 15% are singletons; the top ten hold 2% to 2.5%. This sample comprised PBMCs, mostly from graft donor cells, obtained 360 days after TCRalphabeta/CD19-depleted stem cell transplant. These receptors originate from a male patient younger than 18 who had a stem cell transplant for acute myeloid leukemia, so the T cells may come from the graft donor.

About this clonotype itself: At one of its ends the junction is not consistent with the germline gene, which may arise from a read error. The gene calls are TRBV12-3 or TRBV12-4 and TRBJ2-3; D might be TRBD1 (6 bases). The CDR3 contains 19 residues. The CDR3 coding sequence is TGTGCCATCAGTTTCCCACCTCGACAGGCCAGGTCACGAACAGATACGCAGTATTTT. Translated, it gives CAISFPPRQARSRTDTQYF.

V and J are TRBV20-1 and TRBJ2-1; a possible D gene is TRBD1 (5 bases). The CDR3 is made up of 14 amino acids. V was pared by 2 bases and J by 8 bases, with 16 bases between. Germline V gene data show CDR1 as DFQATT and CDR2 as SNEGSKA (reference sequence). DNA of the CDR3: TGCAGTGCTAGACCAGGGAACCCCTGGGATGAGCAGTTCTTC. It specifies CSARPGNPWDEQFF.

The gene calls are TRBV20-1 and TRBJ2-7; D is unresolved. Per the germline V gene, CDR1 is DFQATT and CDR2 is SNEGSKA (reference sequence). V dropped 1 base and J dropped 5 bases, with 9 bases sitting between them. This CDR3 spans 12 amino acids. In nucleotides, the CDR3 is TGCAGTGCTAGAGCCAGCGTGGACGAGCAGTACTTC. The encoded protein is CSARASVDEQYF.

In its sample, this clonotype was seen a few times. DNA for the CDR3: TGTGCCAGCAGCAAAGAGAGAACGGGAGCAAGGGAGCAGTACTTC. It encodes CASSKERTGAREQYF. This rearrangement joins TRBV21-1 to TRBJ2-7; the D segment call TRBD2 is taken from the table without a DNA check. TRBV21-1 is noted as a pseudogene. The length of the CDR3 is 15 residues.

This clonotype was seen once. This CDR3 reads CASSFLPGTGRRLNTEAFF. The CDR3 DNA sequence: TGTGCCAGCAGCTTTCTACCTGGGACAGGGAGAAGATTAAACACTGAAGCTTTCTTT. The V and J genes are TRBV9 and TRBJ1-1; the match to TRBD1 covers 9 bases. Germline CDR1 SGDLS, CDR2 YYNGEE. The CDR3 sequence is 19 residues long. V was pared by 4 bases and J by 2 bases, with 18 bases of the junction left unmatched.

In this sample, this clonotype turned up many times. The junction does not match germline at one end; this may be a read error. The chain couples TRBV4-3 to TRBJ2-7; no clear D gene. Germline CDR1 is LGHNA and CDR2 is YSLEER. This CDR3 has 13 amino acids. The CDR3 here is CASSQKASDEQYF. CDR3 bases: TGCGCCAGCAGCCAGAAGGCCTCCGACGAGCAGTACTTC.

J is TRBJ2-5 and V is TRBV4-3; D is perhaps TRBD1 (6 bases). CDR1 is LGHNA, CDR2 YSLEER, per germline. The ends were cut back, 4 bases at V and 4 bases at J, with 16 bases in the middle. The CDR3 covers 15 residues. The CDR3 DNA sequence: TGCGCCAGCAGCCGTTCTTCACTAGGGGGAGAGACCCAGTACTTC. This encodes CASSRSSLGGETQYF.

The sample holds many counts of this clonotype. J is TRBJ2-1 and V is TRBV3-1; TRBD2 aligns across 8 bases. The CDR3 length is 15 residues. V shed 4 bases, J shed 3 bases, and the junction held 5 bases outside the gene matches. CDR1 is LGHDT and CDR2 is YNNKEL in the germline V gene (reference sequence). The CDR3 here is CASSPRLAIYNEQFF. CDR3 in DNA: TGTGCCAGCAGCCCCCGACTAGCGATCTACAATGAGCAGTTCTTC.

Regarding this clonotype: A much more abundant neighbour one base away suggests this may be a read error. The chain uses TRBV20-1 and TRBJ2-6, with a tentative D call TRBD1 (5 bases). Germline CDR1 and CDR2: DFQATT and SNEGSKA (reference sequence). This CDR3 has 17 amino acids. CDR3 region: CSARDALASSGANLLTF. CDR3 DNA sequence: TGCAGTGCTAGAGATGCCCTTGCCAGCTCTGGGGCCAACCTCCTGACTTTC.

This chain connects TRBV7-3 to TRBJ2-6; D could derive from TRBD1 or TRBD2 (7 bases each). CDR1 is SGHTA, CDR2 FQGTGA, per germline. Trimming shortened V by 3 bases and J by 9 bases, and 18 bases separated the two germline ends. The CDR3 has 16 amino acids. CDR3 residues: CASSFRGQGGLNVLTF. CDR3 bases: TGTGCCAGCAGCTTTCGGGGGCAGGGGGGGCTCAACGTCCTGACTTTC.

This clonotype was observed a few times. No conserved phenylalanine or tryptophan ends this CDR3, so it is likely a read error. No DNA is shown, since the ends of the CDR3 on it are uncertain; the CDR3 is the one TCRdb lists. The genes are TRBV4-3 and TRBJ2-7; the D segment call TRBD1 is taken from the table without a DNA check. CDR1 is LGHNA, CDR2 YSLEER, per germline. Inclusive of both ends, the CDR3 amounts to 8 amino acids. CDR3: CASVRTGL.

This clonotype was seen at least ten times. The chain recombines TRBV25-1 with TRBJ2-7; D remains ambiguous. Germline CDR1 and CDR2: MGHDK and SYGVNS. This CDR3 comprises 14 residues. Trimming removed 0 bases at V and 4 bases at J, with 10 bases between. For the CDR3, the DNA is TGTGCCAGCAGTGAATATCAGGCAGGATACGAGCAGTACTTC. Translating it yields CASSEYQAGYEQYF.

This sequence joins TRBV4-3 and TRBJ2-2, with D hard to call. The CDR3 extends over 14 amino acids. Germline loops: CDR1 LGHNA, CDR2 YSLEER. V lost 0 bases, J lost 5 bases, and 7 bases lay in between. This chain's CDR3 is CASSQEAGTGELFF. The CDR3 DNA reads TGCGCCAGCAGCCAAGAGGCCGGAACCGGGGAGCTGTTTTTT.

V gene TRBV4-2 combines with J gene TRBJ2-5, with D unclear. Trimming pared 2 bases from V and 3 bases from J, leaving 7 bases between. This CDR3 spans 13 amino acids. Per the germline V gene, CDR1 is LGHNA and CDR2 is YNFKEQ. The DNA for the CDR3 is TGTGCCAGCAGCCAACTCTGGGAAGAGACCCAGTACTTC. Encoded protein: CASSQLWEETQYF.